The count of the clone carrying this T cell receptor beta chain is one. Only in-frame clones appear in the TCRdb table, and some are missing; sequencing was by immunoSEQ multiplex PCR. The table shows about 100,000 clones, with around 93% occurring only once. The data belong to a study of OX40 agonist ivuxolimab in advanced cancers. Study in general: Having had anti-PD-1, anti-PD-L1 or anti-CTLA-4 therapy before was allowed, and over 35% had some.

CDR1 and CDR2 from the germline V gene are SGHVS and FNYEAQ. This CDR3 is 17 amino acids long. V lost 1 base to trimming and J lost 9 bases; unmatched junction nucleotides: 12. The material sequenced was CD4+ or CD8+ T cells sorted from blood, taken in a trial of the OX40 agonist ivuxolimab. This TCR derives from an adult with an advanced solid tumor such as melanoma, head and neck, liver or kidney cancer. This chain joins TRBV7-6 and TRBJ2-1; 10 positions match TRBD2. CDR3 sequence (DNA): TGTGCCAGCAGCTTAGAGTGGAGTCTAGCGGGAGTAGTTGAGCAGTTCTTC. Encoded protein: CASSLEWSLAGVVEQFF. The full variable domain, in which reference TRBV7-6 and TRBJ2-1 provide the parts outside the CDR3, is GAGVSQSPRYKVTKRGQDVALRCDPISGHVSLYWYRQALGQGPEFLTYFNYEAQQDKSGLPNDRFSAERPEGSISTLTIQRTEQRDSAMYRCASSLEWSLAGVVEQFFGPGTRLTVL.